The clone carrying this T cell receptor (beta chain) has only one observation. This entry is derived from a study of shared clonotypes between healthy human individuals. The V gene's germline CDR1 is SQVTM and CDR2 ANQGSEA. The V end was cut by 8 bases, the J end by 4 bases, with 20 bases between. The CDR3 has 14 residues. The method was immunoSEQ multiplex PCR; TCRdb's version includes in-frame clones alone and lacks a portion of them. The data contain about 2.3 million clones, 85% to 95% of them seen just once; the ten biggest clones take up 0.3% to 0.4%. Sequenced material: naive CD4+ T cells from PBMCs. Subset noted: CD45RA+ positively selected. The chain has TRBV29-1 and TRBJ1-1; D not certain. This sequence was found in a man aged 18-30 years in good health. Some clones in this sample may be carry-over from other donors' samples. This CDR3 is CSTRVVGVGTEAFF. The CDR3 bases are TGCAGCACCCGCGTTGTCGGGGTTGGCACTGAAGCTTTCTTT.